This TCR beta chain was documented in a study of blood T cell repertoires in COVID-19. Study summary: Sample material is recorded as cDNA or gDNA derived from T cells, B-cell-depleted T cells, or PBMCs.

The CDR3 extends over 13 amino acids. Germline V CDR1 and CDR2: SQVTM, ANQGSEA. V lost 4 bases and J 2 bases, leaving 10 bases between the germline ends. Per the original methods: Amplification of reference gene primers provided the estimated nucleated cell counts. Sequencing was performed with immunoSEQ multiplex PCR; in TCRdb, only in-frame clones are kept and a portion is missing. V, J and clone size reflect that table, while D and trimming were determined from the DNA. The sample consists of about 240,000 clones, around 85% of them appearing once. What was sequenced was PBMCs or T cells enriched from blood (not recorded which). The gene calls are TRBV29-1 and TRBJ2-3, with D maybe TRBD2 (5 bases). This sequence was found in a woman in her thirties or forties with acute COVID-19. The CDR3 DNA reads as TGCAGCGTTGTCGAGGGAACCACAGATACGCAGTATTTT. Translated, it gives CSVVEGTTDTQYF.